A selection of T cell receptor beta chains follows, all from one sample in a study of T cells of healthy individuals. TCRdb itself ran the 5' RACE reads through MiXCR, one entry per CDR3 protein. Of 60,000 to 80,000 distinct CDR3 sequences in the sample, around 15% were seen once. The receptors here all came from a human donor in good health. Each CDR3 is given with its conserved first and last residue. D genes are given only for firm matches. Clone size is stated in some rows and not others, as once, few, many or a class when expanded.

D gene,clone size,J gene,V gene,CDR3 DNA,CDR3 protein
-,-,TRBJ2-7,TRBV28,TGTGCCAGCAGTTTACACGAGCAGTACTTC,CASSLHEQYF
-,-,TRBJ2-3,TRBV2,TGTGCCAGCATAAATACGGGACCCTCGCCAGATACGCAGTATTTT,CASINTGPSPDTQYF
-,-,TRBJ1-1,TRBV2,TGTGCCAGCAGGAAGACGGGACCAAACACTGAAGCTTTCTTT,CASRKTGPNTEAFF
TRBD2,many,TRBJ2-5,TRBV7-9,TGTGCCAACCAAGCGGGACCAGGTGTGACCCAGTACTTC,CANQAGPGVTQYF
-,many,TRBJ2-1,TRBV29-1,TGCAGCGCCGATCCGGGACGAACTGAGCAGTTCTTC,CSADPGRTEQFF
-,few,TRBJ2-1,TRBV6-2/TRBV6-3,TGTGCCAGCAGCGGGACCCTTGACACAACGAGGGCCCGGTTCAATGAGCAGTTCTTC,CASSGTLDTTRARFNEQFF
TRBD2,-,TRBJ2-1,TRBV7-2,TGTGCCAGCAGCTTGCTGTTAGCGGGAGCCCCGCACAATGAGCAGTTCTTC,CASSLLLAGAPHNEQFF
TRBD2,many,TRBJ2-6,TRBV7-2,TGTGCCAGCAGCCGAACTAGCGGGGGCGGGCCAAGCTCTGGGGCCAACGTCCTGACTTTC,CASSRTSGGGPSSGANVLTF
TRBD1,few,TRBJ2-6,TRBV9,TGTGCCAGCAGCGTAGCGACAGGGTTGAGCTCTGGGGCCAACGTCCTGACTTTC,CASSVATGLSSGANVLTF
TRBD2,-,TRBJ2-7,TRBV7-7,TGTGCTAGCAGCCGGGGGGACTTCTACGAGCAGTACTTC,CASSRGDFYEQYF
TRBD1,many,TRBJ1-1,TRBV7-2,TGTGCCAGCAGCCACTACGACCGGACAGGGGGAGCTTTCTTT,CASSHYDRTGGAFF